One TCR beta chain is described in this entry. TCRdb re-analysed the 5' RACE reads in MiXCR, keeping a single row per CDR3 protein. In the table there are about 430,000 distinct CDR3 sequences, 20% to 25% of which are singletons. The sample comes from a study of T-cell memory formation after mild COVID-19. Background on the study: In these data, TCR clusters were largely donor specific.

Germline CDR1 reads SGHRS; CDR2 reads YFSETQ. The CDR3 totals 19 residues. The V end lost 4 bases, the J end lost 2 bases, and 22 bases lay between the germline ends. This clonotype originated in an adult woman who had mild COVID-19 (a few samples of this study predate the infection). Cell type and time point are not known. The sample comprised PBMCs or a T cell subset sorted from them (not recorded which). The chain carries TRBV5-1 and TRBJ2-6; D may match TRBD1 or TRBD2 (5 bases each). CDR3 region: CASSPLRERLWTGANVLTF. The CDR3 DNA reads TGCGCCAGCAGCCCCCTCAGGGAGAGGTTGTGGACTGGGGCCAACGTCCTGACTTTC.